This entry is about one T cell receptor (beta chain). This sample was taken from a study of control samples from healthy donors and cancer patients. Germline values: CDR1 SGHTA, CDR2 FQGNSA. The CDR3 is 16 amino acids. J gave up 0 bases and V 2 bases, and 2 bases lay outside the gene matches. Data came from immunoSEQ multiplex PCR; TCRdb stores just in-frame clones and leaves some out. The sample records 130,000 or so clones, roughly 89% being singletons. The rearrangement uses TRBV7-2 and TRBJ2-4; 9 bases fit TRBD1. The sample comprised blood. The receptor was derived from a man younger than 40 in good health. The CDR3 nucleotides read TGTGCCAGCAGCTTAAGACAGGGGGTAGCCAAAAACATTCAGTACTTC. Translated, it gives CASSLRQGVAKNIQYF.